This T cell receptor beta chain emerged from a study of cytotoxic CD8 clonotypes in ibrutinib-treated CLL. The CDR3 covers 15 residues. Germline V gives CDR1 WNHNN, CDR2 SYGVQD (reference sequence). Losses at the gene ends were 4 bases for V and 4 bases for J; bases not matched to a gene: 10. This clone turned up a few times. Measured with immunoSEQ multiplex PCR; TCRdb has only the in-frame clones, and not every one. The data show some 200,000 clones, with 60% to 80% seen just once and about an eighth held by the top ten. The rearrangement links TRBV10-1 to TRBJ2-7, with 7 nucleotides matching TRBD1. The sample consisted of PBMCs, taken after 12 months of ibrutinib treatment. The origin of this receptor is a human donor with chronic lymphocytic leukemia. CDR3 nucleotides: TGCGCCAGCAGTGGAACAGGGGCCCTCGGGTACGAGCAGTACTTC. Translated, it gives CASSGTGALGYEQYF.